This paragraph reports one TCR beta chain. Its specificity is not known. TCR beta cDNA libraries had unique molecular identifiers. Each batch of roughly 1 to 10 million T cells produced hundreds of thousands of cDNA molecules. TCRdb re-called the PCR reads with MiXCR, one entry per CDR3 protein. The sample includes fewer than 550,000 distinct CDR3 sequences, less than 40% seen only once; the top ten take about 5.6%. This record comes from a study of post-analysis software for immune sequencing data. On the study more broadly: Courses of disease covered relapsing-remitting, secondary progressive and progressive-relapsing multiple sclerosis. Study-level findings and limits: Comparison of patients with controls showed about 5 TRBV segments more frequent in patients, TRBV5-6, TRBV5-1 and TRBV20-1 among them. Diversity measured as normalized Chao1 was significantly lower in multiple sclerosis patients than in controls. Samples made in the same batch grouped tightly together by F measure.

The germline gives CDR1 SGHTA, CDR2 FQGTGA. The V segment lost 5 bases and the J segment 2 bases; nucleotides outside the gene matches: 11. The CDR3 sequence is 17 residues long. This sequence originates from a girl aged 2-17 years with multiple sclerosis. The sequencing sample was made of blood. V and J are TRBV7-3 and TRBJ2-5; 10 positions agree with TRBD2. CDR3 in DNA: TGTGCCAGCAGCCCCTCTAGCGGGGGTCTACGACAAGAGACCCAGTACTTC. Encoded protein: CASSPSSGGLRQETQYF.